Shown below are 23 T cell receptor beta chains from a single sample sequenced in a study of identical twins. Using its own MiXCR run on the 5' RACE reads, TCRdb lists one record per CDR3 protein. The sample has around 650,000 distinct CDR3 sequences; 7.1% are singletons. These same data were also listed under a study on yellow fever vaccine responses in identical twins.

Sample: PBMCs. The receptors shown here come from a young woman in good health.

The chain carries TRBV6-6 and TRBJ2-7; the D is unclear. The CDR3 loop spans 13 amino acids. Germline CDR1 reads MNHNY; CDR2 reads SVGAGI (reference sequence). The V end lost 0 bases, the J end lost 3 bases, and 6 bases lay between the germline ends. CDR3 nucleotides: TGTGCCAGCAGTTACTCGAACCGCTACGAGCAGTACTTC. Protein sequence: CASSYSNRYEQYF.

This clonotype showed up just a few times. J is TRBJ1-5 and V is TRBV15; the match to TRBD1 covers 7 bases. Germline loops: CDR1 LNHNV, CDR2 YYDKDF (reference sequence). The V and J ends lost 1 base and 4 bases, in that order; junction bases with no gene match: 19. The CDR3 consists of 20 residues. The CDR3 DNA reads TGTGCCACCAGCAGAGTAGTTAGGGACAGCTTCGGAGCCGGAAATCAGCCCCAGCATTTT. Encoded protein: CATSRVVRDSFGAGNQPQHF.

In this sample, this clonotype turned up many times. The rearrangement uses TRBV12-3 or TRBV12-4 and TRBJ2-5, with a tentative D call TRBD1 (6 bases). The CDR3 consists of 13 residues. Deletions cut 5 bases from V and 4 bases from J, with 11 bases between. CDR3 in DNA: TGTGCCAGCAGTCCCGACAGGATAGAGACCCAGTACTTC. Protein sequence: CASSPDRIETQYF.

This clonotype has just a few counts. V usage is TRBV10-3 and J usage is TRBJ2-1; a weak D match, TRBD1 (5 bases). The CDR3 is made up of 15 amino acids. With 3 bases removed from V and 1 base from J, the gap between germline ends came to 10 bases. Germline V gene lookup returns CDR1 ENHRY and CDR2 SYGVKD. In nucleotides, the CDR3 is TGTGCCATCAGTGACGTTGGGGCATCCTACAATGAGCAGTTCTTC. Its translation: CAISDVGASYNEQFF.

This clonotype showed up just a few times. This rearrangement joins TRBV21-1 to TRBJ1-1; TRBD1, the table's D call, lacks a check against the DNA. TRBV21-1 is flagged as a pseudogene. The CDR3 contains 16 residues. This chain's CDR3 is CAPMTRRMGENTEAFF. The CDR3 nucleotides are TGTGCCCCTATGACAAGGCGGATGGGGGAGAACACTGAAGCTTTCTTT.

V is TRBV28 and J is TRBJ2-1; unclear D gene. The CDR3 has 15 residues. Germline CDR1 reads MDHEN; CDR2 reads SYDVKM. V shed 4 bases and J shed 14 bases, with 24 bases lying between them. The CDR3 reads CASSSPTSGRTSEFF. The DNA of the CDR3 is TGTGCCAGCAGTTCTCCGACTTCCGGCCGCACGTCGGAGTTCTTC.

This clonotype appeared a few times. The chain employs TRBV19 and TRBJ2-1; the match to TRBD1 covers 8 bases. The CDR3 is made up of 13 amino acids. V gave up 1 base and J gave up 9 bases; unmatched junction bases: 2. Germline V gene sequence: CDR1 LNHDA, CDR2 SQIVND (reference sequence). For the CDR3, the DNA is TGTGCCAGTAGTATAGGTGGGACAGGTGAGCAGTTCTTC. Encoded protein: CASSIGGTGEQFF.

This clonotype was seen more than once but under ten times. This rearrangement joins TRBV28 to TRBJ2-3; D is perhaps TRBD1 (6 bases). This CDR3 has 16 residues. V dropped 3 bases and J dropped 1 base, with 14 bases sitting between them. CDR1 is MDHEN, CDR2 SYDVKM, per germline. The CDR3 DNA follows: TGTGCCAGCAGTTTGGACTGGGGGCCCCGCACAGATACGCAGTATTTT. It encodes CASSLDWGPRTDTQYF.

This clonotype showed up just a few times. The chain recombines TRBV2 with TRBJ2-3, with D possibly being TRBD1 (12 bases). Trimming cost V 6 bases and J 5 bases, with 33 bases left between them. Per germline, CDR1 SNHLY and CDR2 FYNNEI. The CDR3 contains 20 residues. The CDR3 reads CASRGTGGHPTSGRGDTQYF. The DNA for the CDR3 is TGTGCCAGCAGAGGGACAGGGGGCCACCCAACTAGCGGGAGAGGAGATACGCAGTATTTT.

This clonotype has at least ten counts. The CDR3 protein is CATSERQGGNQPQHF. In nucleotides, the CDR3 is TGTGCCACCAGTGAAAGACAGGGCGGCAATCAGCCCCAGCATTTT. The V gene is TRBV24-1, the J gene TRBJ1-5, with 7 bases identical to TRBD1. The CDR3 extends over 15 amino acids. The junction had 4 bases not matched to a gene; V was cut back by 4 bases and J by 2 bases. Germline values: CDR1 KGHDR, CDR2 SFDVKD.

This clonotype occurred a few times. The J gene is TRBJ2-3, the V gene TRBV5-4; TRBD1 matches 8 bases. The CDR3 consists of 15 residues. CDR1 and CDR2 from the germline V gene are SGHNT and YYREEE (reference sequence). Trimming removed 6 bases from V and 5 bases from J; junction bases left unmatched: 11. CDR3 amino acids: CASNPGTGFLDTQYF. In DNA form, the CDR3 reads TGTGCCAGCAACCCCGGGACAGGCTTCTTAGATACGCAGTATTTT.

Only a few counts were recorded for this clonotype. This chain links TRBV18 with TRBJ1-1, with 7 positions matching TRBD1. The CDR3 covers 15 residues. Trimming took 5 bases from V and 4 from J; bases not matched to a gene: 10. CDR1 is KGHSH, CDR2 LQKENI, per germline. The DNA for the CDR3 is TGTGCCAGCTCAACAAGTACAGGGGTCGGCACTGAAGCTTTCTTT. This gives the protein CASSTSTGVGTEAFF.

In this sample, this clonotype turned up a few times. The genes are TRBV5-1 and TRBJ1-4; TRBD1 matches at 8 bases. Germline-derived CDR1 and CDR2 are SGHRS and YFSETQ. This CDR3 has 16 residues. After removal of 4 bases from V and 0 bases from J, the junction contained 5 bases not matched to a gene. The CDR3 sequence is CASSPGGHATNEKLFF. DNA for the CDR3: TGCGCCAGCAGCCCAGGGGGCCACGCAACTAATGAAAAACTGTTTTTT.

Here the CDR3 reads CASSIRLAGGPPYNEQFF. In DNA, the CDR3 is TGTGCCAGCAGCATAAGACTAGCGGGAGGCCCTCCTTACAATGAGCAGTTCTTC. This rearrangement joins TRBV9 to TRBJ2-1; 13 positions match TRBD2. Germline CDR1 is SGDLS and CDR2 is YYNGEE. J lost 4 bases, V lost 4 bases, and 11 bases had no gene match. This CDR3 is built from 18 residues.

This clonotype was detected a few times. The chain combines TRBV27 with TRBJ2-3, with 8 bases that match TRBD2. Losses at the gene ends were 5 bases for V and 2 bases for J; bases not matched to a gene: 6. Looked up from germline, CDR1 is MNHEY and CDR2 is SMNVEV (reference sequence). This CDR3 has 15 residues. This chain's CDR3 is CASSQLADLTDTQYF. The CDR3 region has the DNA TGTGCCAGCAGTCAACTAGCGGATCTCACAGATACGCAGTATTTT.

The CDR3 is CASSWLADYNEQFF. The CDR3 DNA reads TGTGCCAGCAGCTGGTTAGCGGATTACAATGAGCAGTTCTTC. The chain carries TRBV11-2 and TRBJ2-1, with TRBD2 as a possible D gene (6 bases). This CDR3 contains 14 residues. V was shortened by 4 bases and J by 4 bases, with 11 bases between the two germline ends. From germline, CDR1 is SGHAT and CDR2 FQNNGV. Supplemented by reference TRBV11-2 and TRBJ2-1, the full variable domain reads EAGVAQSPRYKIIEKRQSVAFWCNPISGHATLYWYQQILGQGPKLLIQFQNNGVVDDSQLPKDRFSAERLKGVDSTLKIQPAKLEDSAVYLCASSWLADYNEQFFGPGTRLTVL.

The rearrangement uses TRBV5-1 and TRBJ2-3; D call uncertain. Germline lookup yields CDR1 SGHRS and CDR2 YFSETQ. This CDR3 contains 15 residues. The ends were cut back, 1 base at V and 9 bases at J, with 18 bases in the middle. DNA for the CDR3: TGCGCCAGCAGCTTGACGACACTCAATGCAGTCACGCAGTATTTT. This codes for CASSLTTLNAVTQYF.

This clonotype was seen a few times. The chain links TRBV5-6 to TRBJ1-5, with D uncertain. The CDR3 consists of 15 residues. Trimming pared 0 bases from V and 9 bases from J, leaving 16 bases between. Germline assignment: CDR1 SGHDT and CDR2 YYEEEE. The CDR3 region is CASSLAGESRRPQHF. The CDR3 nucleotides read TGTGCCAGCAGCTTGGCCGGGGAAAGTCGGCGGCCCCAGCATTTT.

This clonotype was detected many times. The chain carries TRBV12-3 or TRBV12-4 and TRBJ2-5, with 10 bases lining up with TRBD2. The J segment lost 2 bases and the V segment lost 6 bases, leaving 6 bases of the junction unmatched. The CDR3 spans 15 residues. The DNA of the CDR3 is TGTGCCAGCAGCTATGGACTAGCGGATCAAGAGACCCAGTACTTC. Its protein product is CASSYGLADQETQYF.

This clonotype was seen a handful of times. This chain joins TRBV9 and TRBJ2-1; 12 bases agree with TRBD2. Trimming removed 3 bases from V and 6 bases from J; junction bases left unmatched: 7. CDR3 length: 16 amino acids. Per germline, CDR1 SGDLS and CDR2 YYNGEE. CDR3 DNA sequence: TGTGCCAGCAGCGGAGGGGAGACTAGCGGGAGCAATGAGCAGTTCTTC. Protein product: CASSGGETSGSNEQFF.

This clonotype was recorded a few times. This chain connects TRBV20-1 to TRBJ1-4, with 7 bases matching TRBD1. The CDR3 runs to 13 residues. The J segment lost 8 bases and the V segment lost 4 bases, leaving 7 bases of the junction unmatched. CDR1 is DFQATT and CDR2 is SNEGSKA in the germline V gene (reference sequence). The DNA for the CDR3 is TGCAGTGCTACACAGGGGATAGGAGAAAAACTGTTTTTT. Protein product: CSATQGIGEKLFF.

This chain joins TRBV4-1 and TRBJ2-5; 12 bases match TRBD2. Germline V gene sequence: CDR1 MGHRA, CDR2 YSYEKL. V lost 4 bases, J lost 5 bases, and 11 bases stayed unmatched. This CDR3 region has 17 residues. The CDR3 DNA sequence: TGCGCCAGCAGCCGCCAGACTAGCGGGGGAATGAGGGAGACCCAGTACTTC. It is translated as CASSRQTSGGMRETQYF.

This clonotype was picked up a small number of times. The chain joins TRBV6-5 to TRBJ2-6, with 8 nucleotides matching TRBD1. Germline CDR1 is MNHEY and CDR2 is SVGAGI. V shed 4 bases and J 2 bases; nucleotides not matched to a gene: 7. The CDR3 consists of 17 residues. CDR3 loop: CASSLGQGEAGANVLTF. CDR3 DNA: TGTGCCAGCAGTTTAGGACAGGGCGAAGCTGGGGCCAACGTCCTGACTTTC.